These 11 T cell receptor beta chains came from one sample sequenced in a study of T cells in Graves' hyperthyroidism and ophthalmopathy. Amplified regions were TCR beta CDR3 sequences from RNA transcripts. An initial round of RT-PCR targeting the TCR CDR3 relied on the HTBI primer set. A single record per CDR3 protein comes from TCRdb applying MiXCR to the multiplex PCR reads. The sample has around 580,000 distinct CDR3 sequences, 16% seen once. Input material: blood. The receptors here all came from a woman younger than 30 with Graves' hyperthyroidism.

This clonotype was counted between two and nine times. The genes are TRBV3-1 and TRBJ1-1; 10 positions match TRBD1. The CDR3 sequence is 17 residues long. Per the germline V gene, CDR1 is LGHDT and CDR2 is YNNKEL (reference sequence). The V and J ends lost 2 bases and 5 bases, in that order; junction bases with no gene match: 11. The CDR3 DNA follows: TGTGCCAGCAGCCAACTGGGAGGGACAGGGGATTCTACTGAAGCTTTCTTT. Its translation: CASSQLGGTGDSTEAFF.

The sample holds many counts of this clonotype. The chain recombines TRBV2 with TRBJ1-5; D is perhaps TRBD1 (5 bases). The V gene's germline CDR1 is SNHLY and CDR2 FYNNEI. V lost 8 bases to trimming and J lost 1 base, with 9 bases between them. The CDR3 is 13 residues long. CDR3 in amino acids: CASLRDSNQPQHF. In DNA form, the CDR3 reads TGTGCCAGCCTCCGGGACAGCAATCAGCCCCAGCATTTT.

The table lists this clonotype with a few counts. The J gene is TRBJ2-4, the V gene TRBV6-1; 9 bases align to TRBD2. V dropped 2 bases and J dropped 8; count of bases not matched to a gene: 10. The CDR3 length is 16 residues. The germline V gene has CDR1 MNHNS and CDR2 SASEGT. CDR3 residues: CASSEKASGTRDIQYF. Written as DNA, the CDR3 is TGTGCCAGCAGTGAAAAGGCTAGCGGGACCCGTGACATTCAGTACTTC.

The sample holds many counts of this clonotype. The genes are TRBV7-8 and TRBJ1-3; D is uncertain. The V gene lost 4 bases and the J gene lost 0 bases, with 7 bases spanning the gap. The CDR3 sequence is 14 residues long. CDR1 is SGHVS and CDR2 is FQNEAQ in the germline V gene. Written as DNA, the CDR3 is TGTGCCAGCAGCTCTCACACCTCTGGAAACACCATATATTTT. Amino acids: CASSSHTSGNTIYF.

CDR3 in DNA: TGCGCCAGCAGCCCCATAGGTGGGGTCACTGAAGCTTTCTTT. Protein product: CASSPIGGVTEAFF. The J gene is TRBJ1-1, the V gene TRBV5-1, with unresolved D. CDR3 size: 14 residues. The germline V gene has CDR1 SGHRS and CDR2 YFSETQ. Trimming stripped 4 bases from V and 4 bases from J, with 14 bases between.

This clonotype has a count of ten or more. The chain has TRBV27 and TRBJ2-7; 8 bases are a match to TRBD2. The V gene end was trimmed by 7 bases and the J gene end by 3 bases; junction bases not matched to a gene: 5. This CDR3 spans 13 amino acids. Germline CDR1 and CDR2: MNHEY and SMNVEV (reference sequence). The CDR3 sequence: CASTQREGYEQYF. CDR3 bases: TGTGCCAGCACCCAACGGGAGGGCTACGAGCAGTACTTC.

This clonotype has ten or more counts. The rearrangement joins TRBV3-1 to TRBJ2-1; 7 bases line up with TRBD2. CDR3 length: 14 residues. Unmatched junction bases numbered 5, after V lost 1 base and J lost 8 bases. Germline CDR1 and CDR2: LGHDT and YNNKEL (reference sequence). CDR3 bases: TGTGCCAGCAGCCAAGTTCGGACTAGGGATGAGCAGTTCTTC. Translated: CASSQVRTRDEQFF.

V gene TRBV25-1 combines with J gene TRBJ2-7; TRBD2 aligns across 9 bases. Germline lookup yields CDR1 MGHDK and CDR2 SYGVNS. This CDR3 has 14 residues. With 5 bases clipped from V and 4 bases from J, the junction kept 6 bases outside the gene matches. CDR3 amino acids: CASSRLAGDYEQYF. The CDR3 bases are TGTGCCAGCAGTAGGTTAGCGGGAGATTACGAGCAGTACTTC.

This chain links TRBV27 with TRBJ1-2; D is ambiguous. Germline CDR1 is MNHEY and CDR2 is SMNVEV (reference sequence). Trimming took 3 bases from V and 3 from J, leaving 14 bases between them. The CDR3 length is 15 residues. This CDR3 is CASSFSQSNHYGYTF. The CDR3 coding sequence is TGTGCCAGCAGTTTTTCCCAGTCAAACCACTATGGCTACACCTTC.

This clonotype was seen only a few times. This chain links TRBV6-1 with TRBJ2-4; the match to TRBD1 covers 7 bases. In germline, CDR1 is MNHNS, CDR2 SASEGT. The length of the CDR3 is 16 residues. V lost 5 bases to trimming and J lost 6 bases; unmatched junction nucleotides: 13. The CDR3 loop reads CASSSIQGKGVNIQYF. The CDR3 DNA reads TGTGCCAGCAGTTCCATACAGGGGAAGGGGGTAAACATTCAGTACTTC.

The chain uses TRBV6-1 and TRBJ2-7; no reliable D call. V lost 8 bases and J lost 1, with 18 bases in between. CDR1 is MNHNS, CDR2 SASEGT, per germline. The CDR3 sequence is 15 residues long. CDR3 in amino acids: CASARDSGSSYEQYF. Written as DNA, the CDR3 is TGTGCCAGCGCCCGAGATTCTGGCAGTTCCTACGAGCAGTACTTC.